The T cell receptor beta chain described here comes from a study of tissue T cells after allogeneic stem cell transplantation. Time point reported: mouse harvest day 14 after allogeneic transplant. Tail vein injection delivered 10^7 T-cell-depleted bone marrow cells and 10^6 splenic CD5+ T cells. Tissues came from B6→BALB/c major-mismatch GVHD mice at day 7 or 14. Assay: immunoSEQ multiplex PCR; the TCRdb copy retains only in-frame clones and omits some. The table includes 1,500 to 2,000 clones, approximately 51% detected once. On this clone: Its antigen is unidentified. Gene names follow the mouse nomenclature. Read data end 1 residue before the CDR3 end; the end is taken from the germline J gene.

Overall study findings and caveats: Across patients, clones rarely overlapped, yet motif clusters were shared tissue-specifically.

The CDR3 has 14 residues. Germline CDR1 and CDR2: KGHTA and FQNQQP. The chain employs TRBV23 and TRBJ1-1. Sequenced material: gut tissue. This receptor was identified in a female BALB/c mouse given C57BL/6 T cells with graft-versus-host disease after an allogeneic hematopoietic cell transplant. CDR3 region: CSSSPGTANTEVFF. Incomplete CDR3 DNA: TGCTCCAGCAGTCCCGGGACCGCAAACACAGAAGTCTTC.